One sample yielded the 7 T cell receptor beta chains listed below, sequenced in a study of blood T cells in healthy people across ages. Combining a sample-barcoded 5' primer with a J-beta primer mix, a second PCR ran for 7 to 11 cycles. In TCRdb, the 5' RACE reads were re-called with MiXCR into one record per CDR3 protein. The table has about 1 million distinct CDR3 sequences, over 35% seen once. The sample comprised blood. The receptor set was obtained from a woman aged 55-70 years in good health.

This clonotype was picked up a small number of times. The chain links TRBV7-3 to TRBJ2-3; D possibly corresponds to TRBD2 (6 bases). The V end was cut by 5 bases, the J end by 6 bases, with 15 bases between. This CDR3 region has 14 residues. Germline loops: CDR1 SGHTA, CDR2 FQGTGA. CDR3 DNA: TGTGCCAGCAGCCCTACGGGCCGGGGGGATACGCAGTATTTT. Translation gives CASSPTGRGDTQYF.

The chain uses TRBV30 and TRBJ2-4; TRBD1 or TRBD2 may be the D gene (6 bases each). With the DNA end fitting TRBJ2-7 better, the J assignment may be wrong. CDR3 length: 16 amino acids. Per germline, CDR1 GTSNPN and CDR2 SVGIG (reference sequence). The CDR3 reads CAWSAPIGGSTHEQYF. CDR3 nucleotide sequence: TGTGCCTGGAGTGCTCCCATCGGGGGCTCCACACACGAGCAGTACTTC.

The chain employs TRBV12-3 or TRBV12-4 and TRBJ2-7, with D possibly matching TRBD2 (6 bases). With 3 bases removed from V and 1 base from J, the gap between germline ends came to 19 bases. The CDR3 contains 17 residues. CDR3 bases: TGTGCCAGCAGTTTGTTCCCCGGGTCTAGCGTGTCCTACGAGCAGTACTTC. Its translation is CASSLFPGSSVSYEQYF.

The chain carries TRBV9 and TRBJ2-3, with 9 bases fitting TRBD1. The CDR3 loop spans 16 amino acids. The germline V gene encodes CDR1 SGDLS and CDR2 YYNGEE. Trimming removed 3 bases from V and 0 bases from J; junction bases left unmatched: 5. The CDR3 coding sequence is TGTGCCAGCAGCGCTAGACAGGGGGTCAGCACAGATACGCAGTATTTT. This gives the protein CASSARQGVSTDTQYF.

CDR3 region: CSALQGGHTQYF. CDR3 nucleotides: TGCAGTGCCCTACAGGGGGGTCACACGCAGTATTTT. The chain carries TRBV20-1 and TRBJ2-3; 8 positions match TRBD1. Losses at the gene ends were 6 bases for V and 9 bases for J; bases not matched to a gene: 8. Germline-derived CDR1 and CDR2 are DFQATT and SNEGSKA (reference sequence). There are 12 residues in the CDR3.

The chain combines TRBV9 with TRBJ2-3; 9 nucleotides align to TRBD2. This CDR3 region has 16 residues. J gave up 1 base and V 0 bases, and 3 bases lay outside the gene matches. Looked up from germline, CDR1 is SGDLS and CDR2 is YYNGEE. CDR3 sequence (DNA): TGTGCCAGCAGCGTAGCCCAGCGGGGGGGCACAGATACGCAGTATTTT. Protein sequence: CASSVAQRGGTDTQYF.

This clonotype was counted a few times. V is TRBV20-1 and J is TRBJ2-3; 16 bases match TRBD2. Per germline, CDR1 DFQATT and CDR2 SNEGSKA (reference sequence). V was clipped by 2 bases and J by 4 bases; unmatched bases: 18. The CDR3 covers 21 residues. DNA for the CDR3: TGCAGTGCTAGATTACCCCAATTTGGGACTAGCGGGAGGGCCAGATCAGATACGCAGTATTTT. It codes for CSARLPQFGTSGRARSDTQYF.